These 7 T cell receptor beta chains came from one sample sequenced in a study of blood T cell repertoires in COVID-19. The table came from immunoSEQ multiplex PCR; TCRdb's copy has only in-frame clones and leaves some out. The data hold roughly 130,000 clones, with about 80% observed a single time. Specimen: peripheral blood. These receptor sequences come from a woman in her forties or fifties with acute or convalescent COVID-19.

The rearrangement links TRBV9 to TRBJ1-6; no firm D call. The CDR3 consists of 16 residues. Germline V CDR1 and CDR2: SGDLS, YYNGEE. Trimming left V 4 bases short and J 0 bases short, with 11 bases between. The CDR3 DNA reads TGTGCCAGCAGCAGGAGGGTCAGCTCCTATAATTCACCCCTCCACTTT. It translates to CASSRRVSSYNSPLHF.

The chain is built from TRBV5-1 and TRBJ2-7; 8 bases align to TRBD1. Germline values: CDR1 SGHRS, CDR2 YFSETQ. CDR3 length: 13 residues. The V segment lost 4 bases and the J segment 3 bases; nucleotides outside the gene matches: 3. CDR3 sequence: CASSRGQDYEQYF. The CDR3 coding sequence is TGCGCCAGCAGCAGGGGACAGGACTACGAGCAGTACTTC.

In its sample, this clone was seen a few times. The gene calls are TRBV29-1 and TRBJ1-2; tentative D call: TRBD1 (6 bases). The CDR3 is made up of 12 amino acids. CDR1 and CDR2 (germline): SQVTM, ANQGSEA. V lost 5 bases and J lost 6, with 13 bases in between. The CDR3 nucleotides read TGCAGCGTTATTCACAGGGTTAATGGCTACACCTTC. Amino acids: CSVIHRVNGYTF. The full variable domain, rest sourced from reference TRBV29-1 and TRBJ1-2, is SAVISQKPSRDICQRGTSLTIQCQVDSQVTMMFWYRQQPGQSLTLIATANQGSEATYESGFVIDKFPISRPNLTFSTLTVSNMSPEDSSIYLCSVIHRVNGYTFGSGTRLTVV.

The CDR3 protein is CASSILQGLGTNEKLFF. The DNA for the CDR3 is TGTGCCAGCAGCATCCTACAGGGATTGGGAACTAATGAAAAACTGTTTTTT. The rearrangement links TRBV7-8 to TRBJ1-4; perhaps TRBD1 as D (6 bases). Germline V CDR1 and CDR2: SGHVS, FQNEAQ. The CDR3 length is 17 residues. Trimming left V 5 bases short and J 1 base short, with 17 bases between.

The chain links TRBV13 to TRBJ1-2; TRBD1 matches at 8 bases. The CDR3 consists of 16 residues. V gave up 3 bases and J gave up 2 bases; unmatched junction bases: 8. The germline V gene encodes CDR1 PRHDT and CDR2 FYEKMQ (reference sequence). CDR3 nucleotides: TGTGCCAGCAGCTTCCGGCAGGGGGCCCCAAACTATGGCTACACCTTC. It encodes CASSFRQGAPNYGYTF.

The chain recombines TRBV11-2 with TRBJ1-3; 8 bases match TRBD1. Germline V gene sequence: CDR1 SGHAT, CDR2 FQNNGV. J lost 5 bases, V lost 0 bases, and 3 bases had no gene match. The CDR3 runs 15 residues. CDR3 in amino acids: CASSLDPGGRNTIYF. CDR3 in DNA: TGTGCCAGCAGCTTAGACCCAGGGGGCAGAAACACCATATATTTT.

This rearrangement joins TRBV5-5 to TRBJ2-1; TRBD1 matches at 11 bases. Germline V lookup: CDR1 SGHKS, CDR2 YYEKEE (reference sequence). This CDR3 has 15 residues. The V segment lost 4 bases and the J segment 5 bases; nucleotides outside the gene matches: 5. The CDR3 loop is CASSPRGQGDNEQFF. CDR3 DNA: TGTGCCAGCAGCCCCAGGGGACAGGGGGACAATGAGCAGTTCTTC.